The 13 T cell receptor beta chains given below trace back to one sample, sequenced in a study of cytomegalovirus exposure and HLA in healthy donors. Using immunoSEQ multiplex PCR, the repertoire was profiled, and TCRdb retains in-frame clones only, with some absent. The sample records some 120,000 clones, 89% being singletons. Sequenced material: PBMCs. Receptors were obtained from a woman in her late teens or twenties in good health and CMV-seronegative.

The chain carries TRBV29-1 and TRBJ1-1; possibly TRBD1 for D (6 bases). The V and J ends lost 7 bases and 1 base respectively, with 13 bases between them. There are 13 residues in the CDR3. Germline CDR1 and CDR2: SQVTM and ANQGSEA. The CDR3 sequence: CSASGQQNTEAFF. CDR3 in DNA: TGCAGCGCAAGCGGACAGCAGAACACTGAAGCTTTCTTT.

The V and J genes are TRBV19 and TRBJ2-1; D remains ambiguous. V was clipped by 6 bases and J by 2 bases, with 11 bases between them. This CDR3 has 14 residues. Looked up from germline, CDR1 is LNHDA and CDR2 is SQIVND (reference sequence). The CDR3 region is CASRSNGAYNEQFF. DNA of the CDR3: TGTGCCAGTAGGTCAAACGGAGCCTACAATGAGCAGTTCTTC.

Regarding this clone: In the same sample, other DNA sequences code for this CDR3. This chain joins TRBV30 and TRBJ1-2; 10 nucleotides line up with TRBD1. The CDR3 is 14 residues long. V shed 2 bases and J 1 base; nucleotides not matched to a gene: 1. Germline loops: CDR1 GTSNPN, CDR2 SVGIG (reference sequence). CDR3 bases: TGTGCCTGGAGTCGGGACAGGGGTAACTATGGCTACACCTTC. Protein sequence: CAWSRDRGNYGYTF.

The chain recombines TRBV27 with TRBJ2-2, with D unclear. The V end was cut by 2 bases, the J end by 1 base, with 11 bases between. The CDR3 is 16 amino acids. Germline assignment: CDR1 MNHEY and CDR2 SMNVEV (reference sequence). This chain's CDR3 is CASSLNSVGNTGELFF. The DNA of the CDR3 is TGTGCCAGCAGTTTAAATAGTGTCGGGAACACCGGGGAGCTGTTTTTT.

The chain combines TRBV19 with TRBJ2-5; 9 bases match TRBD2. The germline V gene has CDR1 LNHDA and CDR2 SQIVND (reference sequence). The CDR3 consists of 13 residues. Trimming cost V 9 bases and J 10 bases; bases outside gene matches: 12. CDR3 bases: TGTGCCAGCTCCCAGACTAGCGGAGGACACCAGTACTTC. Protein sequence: CASSQTSGGHQYF.

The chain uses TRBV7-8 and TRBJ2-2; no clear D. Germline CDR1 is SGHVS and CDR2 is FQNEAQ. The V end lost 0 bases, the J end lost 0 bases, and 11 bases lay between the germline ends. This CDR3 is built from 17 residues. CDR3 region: CASSLALLASNTGELFF. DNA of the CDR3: TGTGCCAGCAGCTTAGCGCTCTTGGCTTCGAACACCGGGGAGCTGTTTTTT.

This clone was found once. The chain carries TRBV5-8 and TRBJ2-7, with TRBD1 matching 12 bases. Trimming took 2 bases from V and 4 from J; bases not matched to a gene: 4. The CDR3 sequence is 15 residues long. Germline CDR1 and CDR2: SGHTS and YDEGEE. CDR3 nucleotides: TGTGCCAGCAGCTTAGGGACAGGGGGCTTTTACGAGCAGTACTTC. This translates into CASSLGTGGFYEQYF.

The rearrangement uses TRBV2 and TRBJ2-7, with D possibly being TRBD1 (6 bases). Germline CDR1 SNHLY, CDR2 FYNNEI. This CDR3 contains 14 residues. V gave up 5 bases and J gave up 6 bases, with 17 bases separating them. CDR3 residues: CASSRGSGRGEQYV. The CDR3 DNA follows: TGTGCCAGCAGTAGGGGGTCGGGACGTGGCGAGCAGTACGTC.

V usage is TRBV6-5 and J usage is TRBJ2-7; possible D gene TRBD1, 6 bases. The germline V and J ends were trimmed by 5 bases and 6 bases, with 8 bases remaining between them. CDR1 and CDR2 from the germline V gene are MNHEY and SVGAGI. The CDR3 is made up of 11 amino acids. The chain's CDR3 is CASSHRAEQYF. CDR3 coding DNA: TGTGCCAGCAGTCACAGGGCCGAGCAGTACTTC.

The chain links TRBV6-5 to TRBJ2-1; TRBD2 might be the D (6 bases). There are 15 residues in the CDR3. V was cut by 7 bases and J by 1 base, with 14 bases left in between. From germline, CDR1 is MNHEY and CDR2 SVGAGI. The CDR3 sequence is CASNLRGGSYNEQFF. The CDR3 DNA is TGTGCCAGCAACCTAAGGGGAGGATCCTACAATGAGCAGTTCTTC.

The CDR3 reads CASSGQENEKLFF. Here the CDR3 DNA reads TGTGCCAGTAGTGGCCAGGAAAATGAAAAACTGTTTTTT. This chain uses TRBV19 with TRBJ1-4; D gene uncertain. Germline CDR1 reads LNHDA; CDR2 reads SQIVND (reference sequence). V shed 5 bases and J shed 5 bases, with 9 bases lying between them. CDR3 length: 13 amino acids.

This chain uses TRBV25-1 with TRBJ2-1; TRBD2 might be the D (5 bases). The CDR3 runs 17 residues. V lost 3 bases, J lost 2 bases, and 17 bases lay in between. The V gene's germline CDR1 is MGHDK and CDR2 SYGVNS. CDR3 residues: CASSEGPRRPTYNEQFF. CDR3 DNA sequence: TGTGCCAGCAGTGAGGGTCCCAGGAGGCCGACCTACAATGAGCAGTTCTTC.

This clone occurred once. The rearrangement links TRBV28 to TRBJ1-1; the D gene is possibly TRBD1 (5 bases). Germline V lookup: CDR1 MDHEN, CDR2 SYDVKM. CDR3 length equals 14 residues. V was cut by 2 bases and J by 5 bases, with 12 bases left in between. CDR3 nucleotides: TGTGCCAGCAGTTTAGGCAGGGCCTGGACTGAAGCTTTCTTT. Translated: CASSLGRAWTEAFF.